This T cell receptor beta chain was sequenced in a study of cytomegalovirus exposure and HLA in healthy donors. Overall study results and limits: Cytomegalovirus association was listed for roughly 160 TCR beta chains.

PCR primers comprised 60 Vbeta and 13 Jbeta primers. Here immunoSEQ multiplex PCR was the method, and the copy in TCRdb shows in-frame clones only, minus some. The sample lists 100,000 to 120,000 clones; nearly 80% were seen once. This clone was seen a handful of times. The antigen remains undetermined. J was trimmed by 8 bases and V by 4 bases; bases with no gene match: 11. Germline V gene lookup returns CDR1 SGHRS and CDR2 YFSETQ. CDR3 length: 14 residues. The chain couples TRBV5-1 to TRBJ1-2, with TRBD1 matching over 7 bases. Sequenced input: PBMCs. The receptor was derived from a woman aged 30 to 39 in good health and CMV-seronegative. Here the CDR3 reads CASSPPRGQEGYTF. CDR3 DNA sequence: TGCGCCAGCAGCCCCCCAAGGGGGCAGGAGGGCTACACCTTC.